This entry describes one T cell receptor beta chain. It lacks a known antigen. Base qualities are not recorded, but no much larger clone differs from it by a single base. TCR CDR3 regions were amplified from genomic DNA by multiplex PCR using the deep immunoSEQ assay. Extracted genomic DNA from each cell subset was distributed evenly across all wells of several immunoSEQ 96-well plates, and each plate was treated as a replicate. For unsorted PBMC, each replicate PCR was loaded with 250 to 300 ng genomic DNA, equivalent to roughly 33,000 T cell genomes. Unsorted PBMC genomic DNA was sequenced across ten immunoSEQ deep assay plates. Purified libraries were measured with a Qubit 3.0 fluorometer, size-checked on a Bioanalyzer 2100, and measured again with the KAPA Library Quantification kit. Every immunoSEQ 96-well plate was sequenced on a separate single-read 150-cycle Illumina NextSeq 550 flow cell. In the source study's methods: Because the immunoSEQ output included only junctional sequences and no quality scores, the filtering could not be the same as the filtering used for full-length reads. Sequences were annotated with PyIR, a Python wrapper for IgBLAST v1.9, using IMGT germline references to assign V/J genes and CDR3. Any read was removed if the V/J assignment was weak (E-value above 1e-6), the CDR3 was missing, or the read contained stop codons, out-of-frame junctions, or ambiguous translated residues. V3J clonotypes were defined as sequences sharing an identical inferred V gene, J gene, and CDR3 amino acid sequence. Percentage overlap between repertoires was calculated by dividing the number of shared unique clonotypes by the size of the smaller repertoire. Repertoire richness was assessed with RTK rarefaction, the Chao1 estimator, and Recon v2.1 estimates of unobserved clonotypes. The clones in this table, taken by TCRdb from immuneACCESS, are in-frame only. Not every clone is retained; where verified, under half of the shortfall comes from an unresolved V gene, and the cause of the rest is unknown. The D gene and trimming were derived from the DNA, and the V and J assignments and clone size from that table. Recorded for this sample are fewer than 500,000 clones; roughly 79% of them occurred a single time. The ten largest clonotypes hold approximately 12% of the sample.

Trimming takes 5 bases from V and 4 bases from J, and the germline ends sit 6 bases apart. The CDR3 starts with the cysteine, ends with the phenylalanine, and has 11 residues. Only the CDR3 DNA is retained, 33 bases long and in frame from the first base. The germline V gene (reference sequence) gives CDR1 as GTSNPN and CDR2 as SVGIG. Healthy HIV-negative adults with no recently reported acute infections or vaccinations were included as donors. Every donor was a Caucasian adult residing in Nashville, Tennessee, USA. For unsorted samples, some 90 million PBMCs were counted and genomic DNA was extracted with the QIAamp DNA Blood Mini kit. Blood was collected by leukapheresis, and PBMCs were isolated by Ficoll-Histopaque density gradient centrifugation and then cryopreserved in liquid nitrogen vapor phase. The sample belongs to a study of shared clonotypes between healthy human individuals (dated by TCRdb to 2020 to 2021). For context, the study as a whole: The cohort included a few men and a couple of women between 18 and 49 years of age. To estimate repertoire size and how much clonotype sharing occurs between individuals, the study deeply sequenced the blood TCR repertoires of about five healthy adults. To increase sequencing depth and limit assay-specific biases, different laboratories used diverse techniques to prepare libraries and sequence TCR repertoires. Per donor, leukapheresis produced somewhere between about 0.85 and 8.9 billion PBMCs. Overall results and qualifications from the work: Sampling was limited to blood, and TCR repertoires in tissue likely differ from TCR repertoires in blood. Because the study included only a small number of donors, the genetic and exposure-history diversity represented was limited. Pairwise subsampling indicated that sequencing depth was expected to affect the degree of clonotype sharing among donors.

The sequencing sample was made of PBMCs. The chain links TRBV30 with TRBJ1-3, with the identity of the D gene unclear. This clonotype was obtained from a woman in her forties in good health. Some clones in this sample may be carry-over from other donors' samples. CDR3 reads: CAWENGNTIYF. The nucleotide sequence reads TGTGCCTGGGAAAACGGAAACACCATATATTTT.